The T cell receptor (beta chain) under discussion was sequenced for a study of identical twins. Overall study findings and caveats: Less excess twin sharing appeared in beta out-of-frame sequences. Invariant MAIT and iNKT cells may have partly biased zero-insertion analyses.

This clonotype was recorded a few times. Its target is not known. This CDR3 contains 13 residues. Germline V gene sequence: CDR1 MGHRA, CDR2 YSYEKL. V shed 1 base and J shed 6 bases, with 7 bases lying between them. Each CDR3 protein gets one entry after TCRdb re-called the 5' RACE reads with MiXCR. Of some 600,000 distinct CDR3 sequences in the sample, roughly 7.1% were seen once. The sample also formed part of further work on yellow fever vaccine responses in identical twins. Per that study: Twins' vaccine T cell response reportedly seemed partly convergent, partly personalized.

The genes are TRBV4-1 and TRBJ2-1, with unresolved D. The sequencing input was PBMCs. This TCR was sampled from a woman between 18 and 29 years old in good health. This chain's CDR3 is CASSQGGSNEQFF. DNA for the CDR3: TGCGCCAGCAGCCAAGGGGGTAGCAATGAGCAGTTCTTC.